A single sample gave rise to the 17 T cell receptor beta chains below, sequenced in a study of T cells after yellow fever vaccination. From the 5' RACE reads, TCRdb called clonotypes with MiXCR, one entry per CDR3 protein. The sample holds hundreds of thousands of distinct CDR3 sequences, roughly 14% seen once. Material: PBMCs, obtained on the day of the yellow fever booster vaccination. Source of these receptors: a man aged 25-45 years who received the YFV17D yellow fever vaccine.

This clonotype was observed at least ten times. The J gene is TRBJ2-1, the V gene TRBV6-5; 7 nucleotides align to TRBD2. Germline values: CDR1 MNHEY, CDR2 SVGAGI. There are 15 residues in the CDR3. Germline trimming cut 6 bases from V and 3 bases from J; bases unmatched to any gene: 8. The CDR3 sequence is CASSPREGLYNEQFF. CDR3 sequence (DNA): TGTGCCAGCAGCCCGAGGGAGGGACTCTACAATGAGCAGTTCTTC.

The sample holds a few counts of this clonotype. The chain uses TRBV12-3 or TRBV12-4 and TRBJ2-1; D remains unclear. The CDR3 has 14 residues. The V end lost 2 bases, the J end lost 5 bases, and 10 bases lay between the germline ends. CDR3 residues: CASSLMLVNNEQFF. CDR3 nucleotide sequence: TGTGCCAGCAGTTTAATGCTAGTCAACAATGAGCAGTTCTTC.

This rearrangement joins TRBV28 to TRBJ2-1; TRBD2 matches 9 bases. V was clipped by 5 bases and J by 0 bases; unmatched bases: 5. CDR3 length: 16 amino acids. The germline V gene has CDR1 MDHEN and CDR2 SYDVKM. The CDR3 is CASSRAGGISYNEQFF. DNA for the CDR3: TGTGCCAGCAGTAGGGCGGGAGGGATCTCCTACAATGAGCAGTTCTTC. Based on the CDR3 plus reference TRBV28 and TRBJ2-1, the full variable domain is DVKVTQSSRYLVKRTGEKVFLECVQDMDHENMFWYRQDPGLGLRLIYFSYDVKMKEKGDIPEGYSVSREKKERFSLILESASTNQTSMYLCASSRAGGISYNEQFFGPGTRLTVL.

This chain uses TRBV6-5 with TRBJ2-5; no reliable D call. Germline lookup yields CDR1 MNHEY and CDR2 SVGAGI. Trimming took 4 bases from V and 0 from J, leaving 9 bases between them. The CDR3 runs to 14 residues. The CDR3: CASSWYRDQETQYF. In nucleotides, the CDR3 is TGTGCCAGCAGTTGGTATAGGGACCAAGAGACCCAGTACTTC.

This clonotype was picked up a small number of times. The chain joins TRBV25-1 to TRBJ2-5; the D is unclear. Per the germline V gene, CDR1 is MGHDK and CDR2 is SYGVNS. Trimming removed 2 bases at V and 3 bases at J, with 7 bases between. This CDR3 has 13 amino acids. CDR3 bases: TGTGCCAGCAGTGAACTGGGTGAAGAGACCCAGTACTTC. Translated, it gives CASSELGEETQYF.

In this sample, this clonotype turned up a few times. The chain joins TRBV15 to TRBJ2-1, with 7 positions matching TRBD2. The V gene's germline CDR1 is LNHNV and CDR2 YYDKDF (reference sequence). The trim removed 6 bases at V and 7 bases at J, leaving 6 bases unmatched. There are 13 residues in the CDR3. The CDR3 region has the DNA TGTGCCACCAGGGGAGGGCCGCAGAATGAGCAGTTCTTC. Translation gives CATRGGPQNEQFF.

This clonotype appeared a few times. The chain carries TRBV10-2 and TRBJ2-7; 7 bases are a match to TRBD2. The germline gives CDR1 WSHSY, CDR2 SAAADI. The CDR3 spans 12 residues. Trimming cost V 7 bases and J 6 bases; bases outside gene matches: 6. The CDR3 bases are TGCGCCAGCAATGCGGGAGCAGCCGAGCAGTACTTC. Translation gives CASNAGAAEQYF.

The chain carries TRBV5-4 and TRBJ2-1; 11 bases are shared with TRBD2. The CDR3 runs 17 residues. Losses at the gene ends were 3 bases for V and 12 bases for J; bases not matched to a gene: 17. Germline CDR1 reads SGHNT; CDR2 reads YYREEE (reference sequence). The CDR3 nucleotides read TGTGCCAGCAGCTCATCTCCGACTAGCGGGGTATTACTTCGGCAGTTCTTC. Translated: CASSSSPTSGVLLRQFF.

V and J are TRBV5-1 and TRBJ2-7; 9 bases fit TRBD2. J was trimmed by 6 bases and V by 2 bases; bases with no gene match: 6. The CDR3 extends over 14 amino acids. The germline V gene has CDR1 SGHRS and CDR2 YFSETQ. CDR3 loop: CASSFSGSSIEQYF. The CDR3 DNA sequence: TGCGCCAGCAGCTTTAGCGGGAGTTCCATCGAGCAGTACTTC.

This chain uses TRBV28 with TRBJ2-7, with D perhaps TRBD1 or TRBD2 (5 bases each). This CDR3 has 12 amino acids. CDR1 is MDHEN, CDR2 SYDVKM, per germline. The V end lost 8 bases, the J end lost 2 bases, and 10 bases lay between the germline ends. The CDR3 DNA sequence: TGTGCCAGCGGGGGAGCTGCCTACGAGCAGTACTTC. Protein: CASGGAAYEQYF.

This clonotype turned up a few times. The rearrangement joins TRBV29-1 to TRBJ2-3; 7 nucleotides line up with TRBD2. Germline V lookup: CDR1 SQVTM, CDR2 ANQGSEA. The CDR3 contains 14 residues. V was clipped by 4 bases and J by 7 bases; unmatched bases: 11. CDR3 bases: TGCAGCGTTGGATCTAGCGGAGGCACGAATACGCAGTATTTT. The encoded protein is CSVGSSGGTNTQYF.

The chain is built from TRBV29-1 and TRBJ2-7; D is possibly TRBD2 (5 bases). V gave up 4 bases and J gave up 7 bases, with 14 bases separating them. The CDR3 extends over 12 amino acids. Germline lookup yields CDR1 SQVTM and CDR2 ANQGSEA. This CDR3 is CSVGGTPGEQYF. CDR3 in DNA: TGCAGCGTTGGAGGCACCCCGGGGGAGCAGTACTTC.

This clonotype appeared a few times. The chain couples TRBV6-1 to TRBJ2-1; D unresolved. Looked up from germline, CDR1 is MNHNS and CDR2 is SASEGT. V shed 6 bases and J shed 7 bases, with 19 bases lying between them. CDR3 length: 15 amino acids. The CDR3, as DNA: TGTGCCAGCAGCGCCCGGTACACCTTTCGAAATGAGCAGTTCTTC. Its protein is CASSARYTFRNEQFF.

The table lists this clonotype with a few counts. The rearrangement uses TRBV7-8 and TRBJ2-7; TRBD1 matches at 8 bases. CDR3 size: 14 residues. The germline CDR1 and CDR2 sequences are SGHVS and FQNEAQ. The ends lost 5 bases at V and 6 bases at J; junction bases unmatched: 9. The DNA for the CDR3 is TGTGCCAGCAGCCCGGGACAGGCGGTGGGCGAGCAGTACTTC. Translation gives CASSPGQAVGEQYF.

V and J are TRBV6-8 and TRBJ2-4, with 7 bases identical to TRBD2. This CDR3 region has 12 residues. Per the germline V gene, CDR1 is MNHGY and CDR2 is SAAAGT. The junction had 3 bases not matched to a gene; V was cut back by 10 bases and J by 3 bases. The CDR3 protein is CAKRGVKNIQYF. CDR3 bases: TGTGCCAAGCGGGGTGTCAAAAACATTCAGTACTTC.

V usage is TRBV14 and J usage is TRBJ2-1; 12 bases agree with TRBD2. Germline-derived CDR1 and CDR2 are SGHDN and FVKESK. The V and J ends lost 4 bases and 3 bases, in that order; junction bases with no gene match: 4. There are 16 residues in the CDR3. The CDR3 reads CASSPLAGGHYNEQFF. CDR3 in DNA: TGTGCCAGCAGCCCACTAGCGGGAGGTCACTACAATGAGCAGTTCTTC.

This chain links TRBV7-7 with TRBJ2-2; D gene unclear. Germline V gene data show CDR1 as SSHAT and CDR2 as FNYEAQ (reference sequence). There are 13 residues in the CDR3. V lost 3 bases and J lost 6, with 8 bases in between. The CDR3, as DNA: TGTGCCAGCAGCTTGACCGAGGCCGGGGAGCTGTTTTTT. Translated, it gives CASSLTEAGELFF.